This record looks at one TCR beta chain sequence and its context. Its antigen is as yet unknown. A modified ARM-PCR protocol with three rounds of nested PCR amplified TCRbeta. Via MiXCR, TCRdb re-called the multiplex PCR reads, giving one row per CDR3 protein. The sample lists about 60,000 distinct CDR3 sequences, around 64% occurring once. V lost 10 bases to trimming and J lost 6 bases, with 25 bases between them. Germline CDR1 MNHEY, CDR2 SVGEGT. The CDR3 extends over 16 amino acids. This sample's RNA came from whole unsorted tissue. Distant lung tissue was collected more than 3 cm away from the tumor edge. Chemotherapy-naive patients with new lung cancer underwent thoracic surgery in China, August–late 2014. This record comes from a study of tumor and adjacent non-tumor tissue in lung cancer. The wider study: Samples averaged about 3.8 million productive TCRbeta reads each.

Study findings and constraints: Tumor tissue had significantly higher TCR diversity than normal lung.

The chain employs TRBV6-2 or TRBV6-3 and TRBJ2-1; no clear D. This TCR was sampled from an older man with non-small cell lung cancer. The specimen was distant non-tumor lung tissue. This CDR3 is CAITYGTGLLSNEQFF. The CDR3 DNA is TGTGCCATCACCTACGGCACGGGCTTACTAAGCAATGAGCAGTTCTTC.